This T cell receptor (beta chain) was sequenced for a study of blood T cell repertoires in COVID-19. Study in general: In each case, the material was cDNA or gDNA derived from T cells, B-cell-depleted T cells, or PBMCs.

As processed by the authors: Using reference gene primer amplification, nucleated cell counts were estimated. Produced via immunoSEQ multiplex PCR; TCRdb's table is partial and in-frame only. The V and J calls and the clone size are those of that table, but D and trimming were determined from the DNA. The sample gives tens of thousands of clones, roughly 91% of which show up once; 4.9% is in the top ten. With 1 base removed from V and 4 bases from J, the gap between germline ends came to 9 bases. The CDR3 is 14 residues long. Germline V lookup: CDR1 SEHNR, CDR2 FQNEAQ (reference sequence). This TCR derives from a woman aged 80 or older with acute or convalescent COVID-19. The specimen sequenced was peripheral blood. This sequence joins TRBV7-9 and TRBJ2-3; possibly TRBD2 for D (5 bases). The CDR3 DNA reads TGTGCCAGCAGCTTAGGTTCGGGGTCAGATACGCAGTATTTT. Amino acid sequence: CASSLGSGSDTQYF.